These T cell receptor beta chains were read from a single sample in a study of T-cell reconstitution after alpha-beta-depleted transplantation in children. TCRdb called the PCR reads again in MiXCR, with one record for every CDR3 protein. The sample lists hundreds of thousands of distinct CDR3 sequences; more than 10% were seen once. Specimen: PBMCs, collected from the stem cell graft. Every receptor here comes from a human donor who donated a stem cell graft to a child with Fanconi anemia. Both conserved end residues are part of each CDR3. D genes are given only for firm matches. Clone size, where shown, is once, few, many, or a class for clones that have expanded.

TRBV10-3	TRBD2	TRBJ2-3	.	CAISKTSGASDTQYF	TGTGCCATCAGTAAGACTAGCGGGGCATCAGATACGCAGTATTTT
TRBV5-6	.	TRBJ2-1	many	CASSFTGTAYNEQFF	TGTGCCAGCAGCTTTACAGGGACGGCCTACAATGAGCAGTTCTTC
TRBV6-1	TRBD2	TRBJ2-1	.	CASRLAGPWDEQFF	TGTGCCAGCAGACTAGCGGGGCCTTGGGATGAGCAGTTCTTC
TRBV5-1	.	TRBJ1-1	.	CASSLSSLHAANTEAFF	TGCGCCAGCAGCCTTAGCTCGCTACATGCTGCGAACACTGAAGCTTTCTTT
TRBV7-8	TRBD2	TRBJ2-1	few	CASSLVTSDYNEQFF	TGTGCCAGCAGCTTAGTCACTAGCGACTACAATGAGCAGTTCTTC
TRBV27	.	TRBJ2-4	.	CASSLSFSDLNIQYF	TGTGCCAGCAGTTTAAGTTTTTCAGATTTAAACATTCAGTACTTC
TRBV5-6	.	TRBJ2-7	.	CASSLESYEQYF	TGTGCCAGCAGCTTGGAGTCCTACGAGCAGTACTTC
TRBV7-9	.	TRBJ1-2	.	CASSLASPSGGYTF	TGTGCCAGCAGCTTAGCGTCGCCATCGGGGGGCTACACCTTC
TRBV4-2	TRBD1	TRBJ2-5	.	CASSPAQGEETQYF	TGTGCCAGCAGCCCCGCCCAGGGGGAAGAGACCCAGTACTTC
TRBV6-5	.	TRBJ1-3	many	CASSYSIKDTIYF	TGTGCCAGCAGTTACTCGATTAAAGACACCATATATTTT
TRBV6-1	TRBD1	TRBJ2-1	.	CASSLGEDRGPYNEQFF	TGTGCCAGCAGTCTCGGGGAGGACAGGGGACCATACAATGAGCAGTTCTTC